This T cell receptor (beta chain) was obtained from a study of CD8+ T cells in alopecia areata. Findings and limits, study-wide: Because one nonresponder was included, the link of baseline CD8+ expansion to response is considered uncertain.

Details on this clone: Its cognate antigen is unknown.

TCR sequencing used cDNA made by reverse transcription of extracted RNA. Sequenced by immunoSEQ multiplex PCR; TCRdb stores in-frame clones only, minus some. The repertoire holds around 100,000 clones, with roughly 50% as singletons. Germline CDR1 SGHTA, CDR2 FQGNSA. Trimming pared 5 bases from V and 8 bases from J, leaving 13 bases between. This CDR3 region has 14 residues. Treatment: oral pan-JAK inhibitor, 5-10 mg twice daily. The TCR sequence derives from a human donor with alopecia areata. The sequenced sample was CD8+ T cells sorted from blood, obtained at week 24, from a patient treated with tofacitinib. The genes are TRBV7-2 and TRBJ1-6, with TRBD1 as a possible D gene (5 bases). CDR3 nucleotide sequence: TGTGCCAGCAGCACCAGGGAGGTTTATTCACCCCTCCACTTT. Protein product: CASSTREVYSPLHF.